The following is a TCR beta chain sequence with its context. This record belongs to a study of T cells expressing NK-cell markers. The CDR3 loop spans 15 amino acids. Germline V gene sequence: CDR1 LNHDA, CDR2 SQIVND (reference sequence). TCRdb reanalyzed the 5' RACE reads and collapses them to one entry per CDR3 protein, without DNA. The record lists a few hundred thousand distinct CDR3 sequences, of which the ten most abundant hold roughly 5.4%. Source material: blood T cells: a sorted CD56 or NKG2C T cell subset, CD4+ or CD8+ T cells, or bulk PBMC T cells (not recorded which). This receptor was taken from a man aged 18-70 years in good health. V is TRBV19 and J is TRBJ2-3; the TCRdb D gene call, TRBD1, has no DNA to confirm it. The CDR3 loop is CASSISRVATDTQYF. The full variable domain, rest sourced from reference TRBV19 and TRBJ2-3, is DGGITQSPKYLFRKEGQNVTLSCEQNLNHDAMYWYRQDPGQGLRLIYYSQIVNDFQKGDIAEGYSVSREKKESFPLTVTSAQKNPTAFYLCASSISRVATDTQYFGPGTRLTVL.